A single sample gave rise to the 24 T cell receptor beta chains below, sequenced in a study of T cell repertoires in cytomegalovirus infection. Their recognized antigens are unknown. TCRdb re-called the reads with MiXCR, one entry per CDR3 protein. Here the sample spans approximately 81,000 distinct CDR3 sequences, approximately 24% being singletons. Source: CD8+ T cells from cultured PBMCs, taken from culture after CMV antigen stimulation. The origin of the receptors is a human donor in good health (CMV status not recorded). Some clones in this sample may be carry-over from other donors' samples.

This chain links TRBV20-1 with TRBJ2-5, with 9 bases that match TRBD2. The ends lost 1 base at V and 5 bases at J; junction bases unmatched: 11. Germline V lookup: CDR1 DFQATT, CDR2 SNEGSKA (reference sequence). This CDR3 has 16 residues. In DNA, the CDR3 is TGCAGTGCTAGAGCTACGGGACTAGCAATCGGGGAGACCCAGTACTTC. It is translated as CSARATGLAIGETQYF.

A note on this clonotype: Mismatch with germline at one junction end may stem from a read error. The chain joins TRBV19 to TRBJ2-7; 10 bases fit TRBD1. The CDR3 runs 15 residues. Germline V gene sequence: CDR1 LNHDA, CDR2 SQIVND (reference sequence). The DNA of the CDR3 is TGTGCCACTAGTAGGGACAGGGGACTACGCTACGAGCAGTACTTC. Its protein is CATSRDRGLRYEQYF.

The J gene is TRBJ1-6, the V gene TRBV27, with 9 bases that match TRBD1. J lost 14 bases, V lost 5 bases, and 13 bases had no gene match. The length of the CDR3 is 15 residues. Germline CDR1 is MNHEY and CDR2 is SMNVEV (reference sequence). This CDR3 is CASSPEQGASYTLHF. CDR3 nucleotides: TGTGCCAGCAGTCCAGAACAGGGGGCGAGTTACACCCTCCACTTT.

This clonotype was seen only a few times. The gene calls are TRBV29-1 and TRBJ2-5, with D unresolved. Germline V gene data show CDR1 as SQVTM and CDR2 as ANQGSEA. CDR3 length: 14 amino acids. The ends were cut back, 2 bases at V and 3 bases at J, with 13 bases in the middle. The CDR3 loop reads CSVEWGDGEETQYF. The CDR3 region has the DNA TGCAGCGTTGAATGGGGTGATGGGGAAGAGACCCAGTACTTC.

This clonotype was detected a few times. The chain links TRBV5-4 to TRBJ1-6; 8 nucleotides agree with TRBD1. V dropped 3 bases and J dropped 7; count of bases not matched to a gene: 6. This CDR3 comprises 15 residues. CDR1 SGHNT and CDR2 YYREEE come from the germline V gene (reference sequence). CDR3 loop: CASSWTGISNSPLHF. The DNA of the CDR3 is TGTGCCAGCAGCTGGACAGGGATATCGAATTCACCCCTCCACTTT.

This clonotype turned up a few times. The CDR3 is CASSYSGTDTEAFF. CDR3 DNA sequence: TGTGCCAGCAGTTACTCCGGGACAGACACTGAAGCTTTCTTT. The chain joins TRBV6-6 to TRBJ1-1; 7 nucleotides line up with TRBD1. Trimming took 0 bases from V and 3 from J; bases not matched to a gene: 1. There are 14 residues in the CDR3. The germline V gene encodes CDR1 MNHNY and CDR2 SVGAGI (reference sequence).

The chain carries TRBV25-1 and TRBJ2-7, with D perhaps TRBD1 (6 bases). Germline V CDR1 and CDR2: MGHDK, SYGVNS. Between the trimmed V and J ends, which lost 7 bases and 2 bases, there was a span of 15 bases. CDR3 length: 14 amino acids. CDR3 in DNA: TGTGCCAGCACAGGGGCCGGATTTACCTACGAGCAGTACTTC. Translating gives CASTGAGFTYEQYF.

This clonotype was picked up a small number of times. The chain has TRBV12-3 or TRBV12-4 and TRBJ2-5; D gene uncertain. V was pared by 3 bases and J by 2 bases, with 7 bases between. This CDR3 comprises 13 residues. The CDR3 nucleotides read TGTGCCAGCAGTTTTTCCAGACAAGAGACCCAGTACTTC. This codes for CASSFSRQETQYF.

This clonotype was picked up a small number of times. This chain connects TRBV7-9 to TRBJ1-1; no clear D. CDR3 length: 13 amino acids. CDR1 SEHNR and CDR2 FQNEAQ come from the germline V gene (reference sequence). Trimming stripped 4 bases from V and 5 bases from J, with 11 bases between. The DNA for the CDR3 is TGTGCCAGCAGCTCGGGGAGGGAAACTGAAGCTTTCTTT. Translated, it gives CASSSGRETEAFF.

This clonotype was counted a few times. The V gene is TRBV12-3 or TRBV12-4, the J gene TRBJ2-7; D unclear. CDR3 size: 13 residues. Trimming removed 7 bases at V and 3 bases at J, with 13 bases between. The CDR3 region has the DNA TGTGCCAGCAACTTGGCTGGGTTCTACGAGCAGTACTTC. It yields the protein CASNLAGFYEQYF.

This clonotype was seen more than once but under ten times. This chain links TRBV6-1 with TRBJ2-7; the match to TRBD1 covers 7 bases. Unmatched junction bases numbered 11, after V lost 5 bases and J lost 4 bases. The CDR3 consists of 15 residues. Germline lookup yields CDR1 MNHNS and CDR2 SASEGT. In DNA form, the CDR3 reads TGTGCCAGCAGTCATGGGGGACAGAGAACTTACGAGCAGTACTTC. As protein: CASSHGGQRTYEQYF.

This clonotype showed up just a few times. J is TRBJ2-1 and V is TRBV5-4, with TRBD2 as a possible D gene (6 bases). The CDR3 is 14 residues long. V was cut by 3 bases and J by 9 bases, with 16 bases left in between. The germline V gene has CDR1 SGHNT and CDR2 YYREEE (reference sequence). The chain's CDR3 is CASSSGLTTSEQFF. CDR3 sequence (DNA): TGTGCCAGCAGCTCGGGACTTACTACATCTGAGCAGTTCTTC.

This clonotype turned up a few times. V gene TRBV20-1 combines with J gene TRBJ2-1; D unclear. This CDR3 is 15 amino acids long. CDR1 and CDR2 (germline): DFQATT, SNEGSKA (reference sequence). The ends were cut back, 3 bases at V and 3 bases at J, with 15 bases in the middle. CDR3 nucleotides: TGCAGTGCTAGTCCAATCGGAGATTTCTACAATGAGCAGTTCTTC. It encodes CSASPIGDFYNEQFF.

This clonotype has a handful of counts. The chain uses TRBV20-1 and TRBJ2-7; possibly TRBD1 for D (7 bases). The CDR3 extends over 14 amino acids. Germline CDR1 reads DFQATT; CDR2 reads SNEGSKA (reference sequence). Trimming removed 1 base from V and 3 bases from J, with 13 bases in between. CDR3 region: CSARVDRDFYEQYF. CDR3 sequence (DNA): TGCAGTGCTAGAGTAGACAGGGACTTCTACGAGCAGTACTTC.

This clonotype has a handful of counts. The rearrangement uses TRBV19 and TRBJ1-5; 7 bases fit TRBD1. This CDR3 has 15 residues. Germline CDR1 and CDR2: LNHDA and SQIVND (reference sequence). With V trimmed by 2 bases and J by 5 bases, 6 bases remained unmatched. CDR3 nucleotides: TGTGCCAGTAGTATAAGTCAGGGGGGGGATCAGCCCCAGCATTTT. Translating it yields CASSISQGGDQPQHF.

This clonotype has just a few counts. This sequence joins TRBV6-2 or TRBV6-3 and TRBJ2-5; D is tentatively TRBD1 or TRBD2 (5 bases each). The CDR3 spans 15 residues. The germline V gene has CDR1 MNHEY and CDR2 SVGEGT. V lost 0 bases and J lost 4, with 12 bases in between. Here the CDR3 reads CASSYSGRTTETQYF. Here the CDR3 DNA reads TGTGCCAGCAGTTACTCGGGACGGACGACAGAGACCCAGTACTTC.

This chain links TRBV28 with TRBJ2-1; TRBD2 matches 7 bases. Germline values: CDR1 MDHEN, CDR2 SYDVKM. The CDR3 sequence is 16 residues long. The V gene end was trimmed by 5 bases and the J gene end by 2 bases; junction bases not matched to a gene: 9. CDR3 amino acids: CASSPPTSVPYNEQFF. The CDR3, as DNA: TGTGCCAGCAGTCCACCTACTAGCGTCCCCTACAATGAGCAGTTCTTC.

The chain couples TRBV10-3 to TRBJ2-1, with 9 nucleotides matching TRBD2. With V trimmed by 2 bases and J by 5 bases, 1 base remained unmatched. Germline lookup yields CDR1 ENHRY and CDR2 SYGVKD. The CDR3 runs to 14 residues. CDR3 protein: CAISEVAGDNEQFF. CDR3 in DNA: TGTGCCATCAGTGAGGTAGCGGGGGACAATGAGCAGTTCTTC.

V usage is TRBV6-5 and J usage is TRBJ1-1; D unclear. The V end lost 0 bases, the J end lost 2 bases, and 7 bases lay between the germline ends. The CDR3 runs 14 residues. Germline loops: CDR1 MNHEY, CDR2 SVGAGI. CDR3 bases: TGTGCCAGCAGTTACTCGCCCAGAAACACTGAAGCTTTCTTT. This encodes CASSYSPRNTEAFF.

This clonotype was counted a few times. The chain employs TRBV27 and TRBJ2-2, with D possibly called TRBD1 or TRBD2 (5 bases each). Germline V gene lookup returns CDR1 MNHEY and CDR2 SMNVEV (reference sequence). The CDR3 is 17 amino acids. V was trimmed by 7 bases and J by 0 bases, leaving 18 bases between them. CDR3 DNA sequence: TGTGCCAGCACCTTGTCCGGGACGCAATCGAACACCGGGGAGCTGTTTTTT. As protein: CASTLSGTQSNTGELFF.

The chain has TRBV6-1 and TRBJ2-7; perhaps D is TRBD1 or TRBD2 (6 bases each). CDR1 MNHNS and CDR2 SASEGT come from the germline V gene. V was trimmed by 6 bases and J by 0 bases, leaving 21 bases between them. The CDR3 is 17 residues long. Here the CDR3 reads CASRQGRGDPSSYEQYF. CDR3 in DNA: TGTGCCAGCAGACAAGGAAGGGGGGACCCAAGCTCCTACGAGCAGTACTTC.

This chain joins TRBV7-4 and TRBJ1-5; D is possibly TRBD1 (5 bases). The CDR3 is made up of 16 amino acids. V was trimmed by 3 bases and J by 0 bases, leaving 12 bases between them. CDR1 SGHVT and CDR2 SQSDAQ come from the germline V gene. This CDR3 reads CASSFGWGDSNQPQHF. For the CDR3, the DNA is TGTGCCAGCAGCTTCGGCTGGGGGGATAGCAATCAGCCCCAGCATTTT.

A few counts support this clonotype. The V and J genes are TRBV28 and TRBJ1-5, with a tentative D call TRBD1 (6 bases). Trimming shortened V by 7 bases and J by 0 bases, and 13 bases separated the two germline ends. Germline V gene sequence: CDR1 MDHEN, CDR2 SYDVKM. This CDR3 is built from 15 residues. Here the CDR3 DNA reads TGTGCCAGCACCCACGGGACATTTAGCAATCAGCCCCAGCATTTT. This translates into CASTHGTFSNQPQHF. Based on the CDR3 plus reference TRBV28 and TRBJ1-5, the full variable domain is DVKVTQSSRYLVKRTGEKVFLECVQDMDHENMFWYRQDPGLGLRLIYFSYDVKMKEKGDIPEGYSVSREKKERFSLILESASTNQTSMYLCASTHGTFSNQPQHFGDGTRLSIL.

This clonotype was detected a few times. The chain links TRBV9 to TRBJ2-7, with D possibly matching TRBD2 (5 bases). Germline lookup yields CDR1 SGDLS and CDR2 YYNGEE. V lost 0 bases, J lost 2 bases, and 9 bases lay in between. The CDR3 has 14 amino acids. CDR3 sequence reads: CASSVGAATYEQYF. The CDR3 DNA reads TGTGCCAGCAGCGTAGGAGCGGCTACCTACGAGCAGTACTTC.